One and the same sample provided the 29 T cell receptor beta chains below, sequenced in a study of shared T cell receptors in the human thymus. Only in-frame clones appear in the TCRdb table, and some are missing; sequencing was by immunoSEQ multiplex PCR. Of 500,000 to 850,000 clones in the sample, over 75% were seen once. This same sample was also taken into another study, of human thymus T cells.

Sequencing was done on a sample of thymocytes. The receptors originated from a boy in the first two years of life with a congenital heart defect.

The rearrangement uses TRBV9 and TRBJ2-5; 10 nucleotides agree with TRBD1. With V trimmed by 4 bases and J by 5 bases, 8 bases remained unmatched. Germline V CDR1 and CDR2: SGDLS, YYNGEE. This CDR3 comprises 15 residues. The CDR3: CASSTRTGGRETQYF. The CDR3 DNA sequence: TGTGCCAGCAGCACCCGGACAGGGGGACGGGAGACCCAGTACTTC.

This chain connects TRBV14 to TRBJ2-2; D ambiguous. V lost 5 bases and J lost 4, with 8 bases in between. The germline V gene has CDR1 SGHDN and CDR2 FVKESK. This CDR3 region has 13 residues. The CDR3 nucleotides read TGTGCCAGCAGCTCACAGATCACCGGGGAGCTGTTTTTT. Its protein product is CASSSQITGELFF.

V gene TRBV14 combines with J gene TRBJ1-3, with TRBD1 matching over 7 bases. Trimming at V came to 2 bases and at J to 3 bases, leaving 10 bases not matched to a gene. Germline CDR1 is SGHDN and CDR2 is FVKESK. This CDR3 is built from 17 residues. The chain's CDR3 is CASSQPRQGGFGNTIYF. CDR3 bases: TGTGCCAGCAGCCAACCCCGTCAGGGGGGTTTTGGAAACACCATATATTTT.

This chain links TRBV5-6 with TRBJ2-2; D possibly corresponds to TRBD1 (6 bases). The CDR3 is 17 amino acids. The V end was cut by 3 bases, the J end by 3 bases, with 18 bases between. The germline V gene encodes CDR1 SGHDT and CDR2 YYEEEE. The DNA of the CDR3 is TGTGCCAGCAGCTCGTTAGTGTCGACAGGATACACCGGGGAGCTGTTTTTT. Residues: CASSSLVSTGYTGELFF.

The CDR3 nucleotides read TGTGCCAGCAGCACCCCCGGGACTGGATCTGTCTCAGATACGCAGTATTTT. It is translated as CASSTPGTGSVSDTQYF. The chain uses TRBV5-6 and TRBJ2-3; possibly TRBD2 for D (6 bases). This CDR3 comprises 17 residues. CDR1 and CDR2 from the germline V gene are SGHDT and YYEEEE. The ends were cut back, 4 bases at V and 4 bases at J, with 22 bases in the middle.

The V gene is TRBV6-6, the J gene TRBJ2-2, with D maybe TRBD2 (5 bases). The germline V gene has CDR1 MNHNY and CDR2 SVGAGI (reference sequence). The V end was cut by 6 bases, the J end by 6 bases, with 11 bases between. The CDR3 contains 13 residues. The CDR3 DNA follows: TGTGCCAGCAGGGGTCCGGGATCCGGGGAGCTGTTTTTT. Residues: CASRGPGSGELFF.

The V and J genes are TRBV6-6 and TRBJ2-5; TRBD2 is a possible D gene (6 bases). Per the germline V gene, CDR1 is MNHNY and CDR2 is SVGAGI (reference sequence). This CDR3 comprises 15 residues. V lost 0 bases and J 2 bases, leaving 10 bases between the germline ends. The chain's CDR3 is CASSYSLREQETQYF. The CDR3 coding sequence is TGTGCCAGCAGTTACTCGCTGCGGGAACAAGAGACCCAGTACTTC.

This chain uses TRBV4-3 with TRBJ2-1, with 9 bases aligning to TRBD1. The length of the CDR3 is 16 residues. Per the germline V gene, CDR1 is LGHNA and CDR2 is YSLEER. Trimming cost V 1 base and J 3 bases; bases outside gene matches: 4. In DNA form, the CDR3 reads TGCGCCAGCAGCCAAGGATCGGGACAGGGCTACAATGAGCAGTTCTTC. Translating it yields CASSQGSGQGYNEQFF.

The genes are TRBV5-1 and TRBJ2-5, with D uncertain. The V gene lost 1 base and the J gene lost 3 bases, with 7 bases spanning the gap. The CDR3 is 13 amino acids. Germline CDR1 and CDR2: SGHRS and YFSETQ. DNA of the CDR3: TGCGCCAGCAGCTTGTTATCAGAAGAGACCCAGTACTTC. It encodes CASSLLSEETQYF. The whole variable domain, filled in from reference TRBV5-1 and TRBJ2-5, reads KAGVTQTPRYLIKTRGQQVTLSCSPISGHRSVSWYQQTPGQGLQFLFEYFSETQRNKGNFPGRFSGRQFSNSRSEMNVSTLELGDSALYLCASSLLSEETQYFGPGTRLLVL.

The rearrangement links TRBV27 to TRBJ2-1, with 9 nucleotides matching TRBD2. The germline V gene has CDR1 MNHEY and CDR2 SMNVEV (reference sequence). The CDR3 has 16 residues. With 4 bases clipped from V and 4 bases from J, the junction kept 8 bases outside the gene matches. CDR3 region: CASSSSDSGRYNEQFF. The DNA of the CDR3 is TGTGCCAGCAGTTCCTCCGATAGCGGGAGATACAATGAGCAGTTCTTC.

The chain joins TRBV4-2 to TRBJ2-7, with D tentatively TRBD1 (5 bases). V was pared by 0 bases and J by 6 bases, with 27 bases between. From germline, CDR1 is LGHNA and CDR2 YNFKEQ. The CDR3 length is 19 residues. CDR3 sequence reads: CASSQDSDGTQAGRSEQYF. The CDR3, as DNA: TGTGCCAGCAGCCAAGATTCTGACGGCACCCAGGCAGGGCGATCCGAGCAGTACTTC.

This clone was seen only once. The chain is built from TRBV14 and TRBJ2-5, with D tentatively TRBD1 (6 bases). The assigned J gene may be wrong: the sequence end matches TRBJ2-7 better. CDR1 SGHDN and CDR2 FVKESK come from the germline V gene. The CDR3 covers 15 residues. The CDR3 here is CASSRDRLRRNEQYF. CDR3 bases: TGTGCCAGCAGCCGAGACAGGCTCCGACGGAACGAGCAGTACTTC.

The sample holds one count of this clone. The CDR3 coding sequence is TGCGCCAGCAGCCAAGATTTCACCCAGCGGGGGCCCTCCTACGAGCAGTACTTC. Amino acids: CASSQDFTQRGPSYEQYF. J is TRBJ2-7 and V is TRBV4-3; TRBD2 agrees at 8 bases. Germline CDR1 LGHNA, CDR2 YSLEER. The length of the CDR3 is 18 residues. The J segment lost 0 bases and the V segment lost 0 bases, leaving 10 bases of the junction unmatched.

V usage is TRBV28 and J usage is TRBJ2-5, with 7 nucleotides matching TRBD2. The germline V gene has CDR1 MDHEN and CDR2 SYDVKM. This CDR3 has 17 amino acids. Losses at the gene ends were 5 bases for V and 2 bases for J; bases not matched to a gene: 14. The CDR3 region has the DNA TGTGCCAGCAGTCTTAAGGACCAGACTAGCCCTCAAGAGACCCAGTACTTC. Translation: CASSLKDQTSPQETQYF.

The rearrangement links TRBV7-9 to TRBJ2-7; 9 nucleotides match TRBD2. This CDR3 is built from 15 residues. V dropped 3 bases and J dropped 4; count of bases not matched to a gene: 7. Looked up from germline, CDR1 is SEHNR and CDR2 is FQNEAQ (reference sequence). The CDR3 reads CASSLLAGMVYEQYF. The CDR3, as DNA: TGTGCCAGCAGCTTGCTAGCGGGGATGGTGTACGAGCAGTACTTC.

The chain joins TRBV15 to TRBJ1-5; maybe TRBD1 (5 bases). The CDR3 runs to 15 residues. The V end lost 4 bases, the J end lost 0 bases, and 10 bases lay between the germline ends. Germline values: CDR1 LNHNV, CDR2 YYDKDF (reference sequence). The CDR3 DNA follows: TGTGCCACCAGCACCCAGACAGATAGCAATCAGCCCCAGCATTTT. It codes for CATSTQTDSNQPQHF.

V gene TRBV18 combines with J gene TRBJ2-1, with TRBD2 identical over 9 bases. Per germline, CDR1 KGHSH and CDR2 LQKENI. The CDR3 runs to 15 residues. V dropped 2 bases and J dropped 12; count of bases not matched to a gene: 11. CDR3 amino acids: CASSPFSGGPFRQFF. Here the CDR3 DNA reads TGTGCCAGCTCACCATTTAGCGGGGGCCCCTTTCGGCAGTTCTTC.

CDR3 region: CAWSQHNLGGSPLHF. The DNA of the CDR3 is TGTGCCTGGAGTCAGCACAATCTGGGCGGGTCACCCCTCCACTTT. The chain recombines TRBV30 with TRBJ1-6; D is undetermined. V was shortened by 2 bases and J by 10 bases, with 18 bases between the two germline ends. This CDR3 spans 15 amino acids. Germline-derived CDR1 and CDR2 are GTSNPN and SVGIG (reference sequence).

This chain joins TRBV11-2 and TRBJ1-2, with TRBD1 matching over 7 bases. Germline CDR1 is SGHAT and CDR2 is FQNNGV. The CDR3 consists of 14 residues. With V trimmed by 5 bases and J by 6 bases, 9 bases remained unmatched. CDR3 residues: CASSTERGRDGYTF. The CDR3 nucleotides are TGTGCCAGCAGCACAGAGAGGGGGCGGGATGGCTACACCTTC.

The CDR3 protein is CASSPRATRELVDTQYF. The CDR3 nucleotides are TGTGCCAGCAGTCCACGAGCGACCCGAGAGCTAGTCGATACGCAGTATTTT. The chain has TRBV28 and TRBJ2-3; D is unresolved. The CDR3 covers 17 residues. CDR1 and CDR2 from the germline V gene are MDHEN and SYDVKM. The V and J ends lost 5 bases and 6 bases respectively, with 24 bases between them.

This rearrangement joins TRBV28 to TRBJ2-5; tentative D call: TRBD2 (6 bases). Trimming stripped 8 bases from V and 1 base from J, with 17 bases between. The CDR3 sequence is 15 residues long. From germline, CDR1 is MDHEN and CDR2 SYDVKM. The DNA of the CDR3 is TGTGCCAGCTTGGGAGGTTGGGGAGGCCAAGAGACCCAGTACTTC. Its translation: CASLGGWGGQETQYF.

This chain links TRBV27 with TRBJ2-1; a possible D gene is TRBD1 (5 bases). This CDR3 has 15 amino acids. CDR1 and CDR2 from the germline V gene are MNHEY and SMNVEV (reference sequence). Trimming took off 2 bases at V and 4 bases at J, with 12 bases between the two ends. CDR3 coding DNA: TGTGCCAGCAGTTTAAACAGGCAATTTTACAATGAGCAGTTCTTC. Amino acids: CASSLNRQFYNEQFF.

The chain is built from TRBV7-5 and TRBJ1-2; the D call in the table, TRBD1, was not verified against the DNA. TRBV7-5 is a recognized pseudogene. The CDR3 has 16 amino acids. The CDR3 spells CARSFTGPPGNYGYTF. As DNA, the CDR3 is TGTGCCAGAAGCTTTACAGGTCCCCCCGGTAACTATGGCTACACCTTC.

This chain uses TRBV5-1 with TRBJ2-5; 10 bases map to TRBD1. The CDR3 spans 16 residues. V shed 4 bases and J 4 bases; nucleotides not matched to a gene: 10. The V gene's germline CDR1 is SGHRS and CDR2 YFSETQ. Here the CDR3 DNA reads TGCGCCAGCAGCCTTCCGACAGGGGGCCTCTTAGAGACCCAGTACTTC. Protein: CASSLPTGGLLETQYF.

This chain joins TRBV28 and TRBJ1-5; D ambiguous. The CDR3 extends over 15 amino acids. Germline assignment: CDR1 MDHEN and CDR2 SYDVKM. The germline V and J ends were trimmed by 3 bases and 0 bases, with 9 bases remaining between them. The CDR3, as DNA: TGTGCCAGCAGTTTCCGTCCAGGTAGCAATCAGCCCCAGCATTTT. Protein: CASSFRPGSNQPQHF.

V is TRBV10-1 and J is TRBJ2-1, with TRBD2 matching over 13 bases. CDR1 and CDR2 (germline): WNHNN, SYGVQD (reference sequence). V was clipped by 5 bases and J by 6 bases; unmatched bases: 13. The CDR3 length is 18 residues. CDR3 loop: CASSPQVFGLAGVNEQFF. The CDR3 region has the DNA TGCGCCAGCAGTCCCCAGGTTTTTGGACTAGCGGGAGTCAATGAGCAGTTCTTC.

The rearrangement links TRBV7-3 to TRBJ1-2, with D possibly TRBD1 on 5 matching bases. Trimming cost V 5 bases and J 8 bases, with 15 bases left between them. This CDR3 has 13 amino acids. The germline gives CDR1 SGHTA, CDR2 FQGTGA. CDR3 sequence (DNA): TGTGCCAGCAGCATAGACAGCAACGGCGGCTACACCTTC. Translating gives CASSIDSNGGYTF. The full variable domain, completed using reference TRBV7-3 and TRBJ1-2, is GAGVSQTPSNKVTEKGKYVELRCDPISGHTALYWYRQSLGQGPEFLIYFQGTGAADDSGLPNDRFFAVRPEGSVSTLKIQRTERGDSAVYLCASSIDSNGGYTFGSGTRLTVV.

Here the CDR3 DNA reads TGTGCCAGCAGTTTACCCTCGAACACCGGGGAGCTGTTTTTT. Translation: CASSLPSNTGELFF. The chain is built from TRBV27 and TRBJ2-2, with D hard to call. V lost 2 bases to trimming and J lost 0 bases, with 4 bases between them. The CDR3 consists of 14 residues. The germline CDR1 and CDR2 sequences are MNHEY and SMNVEV (reference sequence).

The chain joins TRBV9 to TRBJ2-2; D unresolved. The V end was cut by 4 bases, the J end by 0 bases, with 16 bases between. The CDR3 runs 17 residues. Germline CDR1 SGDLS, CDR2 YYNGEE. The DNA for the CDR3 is TGTGCCAGCAGCCCTCGCGGAGCCATACCGAACACCGGGGAGCTGTTTTTT. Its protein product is CASSPRGAIPNTGELFF.